Shown below are 9 T cell receptor beta chains from a single sample sequenced in a study of beta chain features in type 1 diabetes (dated by TCRdb to the late 2010s). No antigen has been assigned to these receptors. General study outcomes and caveats: In all four CD4+ subsets, TCRB CDR3 length was moderately but significantly shorter in type 1 diabetes patients.

The library relied on the immunoSEQ multiplex PCR assay. The entire isolated RNA was reverse transcribed using the High Capacity cDNA Reverse Transcription Kit, and thus expressed TCRB transcripts were sequenced. TCRdb provides this immuneACCESS table in a form limited to in-frame rearrangements. Some clones are lacking; in checked studies, under half of them reflect an unresolved V gene, and why the rest are absent is not known. The sample table contains 500,000 to 800,000 clones; only one count was recorded for roughly an eighth of them. Roughly 0.12% of the sample comes from the top ten. Sequenced sample: naive CD4+ T cells from blood. The cell subset or site label, read with the paper, signifies: true naive CD4+ T cells. The receptor source for this set is a man younger than 45 with type 1 diabetes.

This clone was detected a few times. The J gene is TRBJ2-3, the V gene TRBV7-2; D is uncertain. CDR1 is SGHTA and CDR2 is FQGNSA in the germline V gene. V was trimmed by 1 base and J by 8 bases, leaving 4 bases between them. This CDR3 comprises 11 residues. CDR3 protein: CASSLGATQYF. In DNA, the CDR3 is TGTGCCAGCAGCTTAGGCGCTACGCAGTATTTT.

The chain uses TRBV5-4 and TRBJ2-5, with D possibly TRBD2 on 5 matching bases. Trimming took 0 bases from V and 4 from J, leaving 10 bases between them. The CDR3 is 14 residues long. Looked up from germline, CDR1 is SGHNT and CDR2 is YYREEE (reference sequence). CDR3 region: CASSLGDYRETQYF. The DNA for the CDR3 is TGTGCCAGCAGCTTGGGAGACTACAGAGAGACCCAGTACTTC.

The rearrangement uses TRBV9 and TRBJ2-7, with D perhaps matching TRBD2 (6 bases). Germline CDR1 reads SGDLS; CDR2 reads YYNGEE. Trimming took 2 bases from V and 6 from J, leaving 12 bases between them. CDR3 length: 13 amino acids. The CDR3 is CASSVEEGTEQYF. CDR3 in DNA: TGTGCCAGCAGCGTCGAGGAGGGGACCGAGCAGTACTTC. The complete variable domain, with remaining parts taken from reference TRBV9 and TRBJ2-7, reads DSGVTQTPKHLITATGQRVTLRCSPRSGDLSVYWYQQSLDQGLQFLIQYYNGEERAKGNILERFSAQQFPDLHSELNLSSLELGDSALYFCASSVEEGTEQYFGPGTRLTVT.

The chain employs TRBV19 and TRBJ2-1, with a possible D match to TRBD2 (5 bases). Germline V CDR1 and CDR2: LNHDA, SQIVND (reference sequence). The CDR3 has 13 residues. V shed 5 bases and J shed 6 bases, with 11 bases lying between them. The CDR3 is CASSFGSVNEQFF. In DNA form, the CDR3 reads TGTGCCAGTAGTTTTGGGAGCGTCAATGAGCAGTTCTTC.

The V and J genes are TRBV28 and TRBJ2-5; D tentatively fits TRBD1 or TRBD2 (7 bases each). Germline loops: CDR1 MDHEN, CDR2 SYDVKM. This CDR3 region has 14 residues. Between the trimmed V and J ends, which lost 5 bases and 13 bases, there was a span of 23 bases. The chain's CDR3 is CASSPRLPGGVLYF. The CDR3 region has the DNA TGTGCCAGCAGTCCCCGTCTGCCAGGGGGGGTTTTGTACTTC.

V and J are TRBV25-1 and TRBJ1-1, with no clear D. Trimming took 1 base from V and 1 from J, leaving 10 bases between them. CDR3 size: 15 residues. Germline V gene data show CDR1 as MGHDK and CDR2 as SYGVNS. CDR3 sequence reads: CASSESGNPNTEAFF. CDR3 bases: TGTGCCAGCAGTGAATCCGGGAATCCGAACACTGAAGCTTTCTTT.

This clone came up a few times. This sample includes further DNA sequences coding for the same CDR3. The V and J genes are TRBV6-5 and TRBJ1-2, with D possibly TRBD1 on 5 matching bases. V lost 4 bases, J lost 4 bases, and 10 bases lay in between. The CDR3 runs to 13 residues. Germline V gives CDR1 MNHEY, CDR2 SVGAGI. CDR3 nucleotide sequence: TGTGCCAGCAGTTTCCAGGGTGGCTATGGCTACACCTTC. This sequence encodes CASSFQGGYGYTF.

The chain joins TRBV4-3 to TRBJ2-3, with 8 bases identical to TRBD2. CDR3 length: 16 amino acids. Germline values: CDR1 LGHNA, CDR2 YSLEER. J lost 6 bases, V lost 1 base, and 9 bases had no gene match. The CDR3 sequence is CASSQVYGGAADTQYF. For the CDR3, the DNA is TGCGCCAGCAGCCAAGTGTACGGGGGGGCTGCCGATACGCAGTATTTT.

This rearrangement joins TRBV9 to TRBJ1-4; D perhaps matches TRBD1 (5 bases). Germline assignment: CDR1 SGDLS and CDR2 YYNGEE. This CDR3 has 14 amino acids. V was cut by 0 bases and J by 8 bases, with 11 bases left in between. The CDR3 bases are TGTGCCAGCAGCGTAGGAGGGGCGCAGGAAAAACTGTTTTTT. Translated: CASSVGGAQEKLFF. The whole variable domain, filled in from reference TRBV9 and TRBJ1-4, reads DSGVTQTPKHLITATGQRVTLRCSPRSGDLSVYWYQQSLDQGLQFLIQYYNGEERAKGNILERFSAQQFPDLHSELNLSSLELGDSALYFCASSVGGAQEKLFFGSGTQLSVL.